Each of the 8 T cell receptor beta chains below was sequenced from the same sample in a study of control samples from healthy donors and cancer patients. Assay: immunoSEQ multiplex PCR; the TCRdb copy retains only in-frame clones and omits some. The top ten hold 2% to 2.5% of the sample, which has roughly 130,000 clones, over 75% seen once. Material: blood. All receptors come from a man between 18 and 29 years old in good health.

The rearrangement joins TRBV10-1 to TRBJ2-1, with D tentatively TRBD2 (6 bases). Germline V gene sequence: CDR1 WNHNN, CDR2 SYGVQD (reference sequence). Deletions cut 0 bases from V and 4 bases from J, with 13 bases between. The CDR3 totals 16 residues. The CDR3 here is CASSESRGVLYNEQFF. The CDR3 bases are TGCGCCAGCAGTGAGTCCCGCGGGGTGCTTTACAATGAGCAGTTCTTC.

In this sample, this clone turned up once. The chain uses TRBV7-6 and TRBJ2-2, with D possibly TRBD2 on 6 matching bases. The CDR3 has 16 residues. Trimming took off 1 base at V and 1 base at J, with 10 bases between the two ends. The germline V gene encodes CDR1 SGHVS and CDR2 FNYEAQ. As DNA, the CDR3 is TGTGCCAGCAGCTTAGTAATAGCGGTGAACACCGGGGAGCTGTTTTTT. It specifies CASSLVIAVNTGELFF.

The CDR3 coding sequence is TGTGCCTGGACCTACGGGGGCGGAAACACCATATATTTT. Protein: CAWTYGGGNTIYF. The J gene is TRBJ1-3, the V gene TRBV30, with D possibly TRBD1 on 6 matching bases. The length of the CDR3 is 13 residues. With 4 bases removed from V and 4 bases from J, the gap between germline ends came to 11 bases. From germline, CDR1 is GTSNPN and CDR2 SVGIG (reference sequence).

V usage is TRBV20-1 and J usage is TRBJ1-1; D perhaps matches TRBD1 (6 bases). Trimming removed 6 bases at V and 4 bases at J, with 15 bases between. CDR3 length: 13 residues. Germline values: CDR1 DFQATT, CDR2 SNEGSKA (reference sequence). The CDR3 DNA is TGCAGTGCGAGTCCCCCAGGGGCCACTGAAGCTTTCTTT. This encodes CSASPPGATEAFF.

The V call is TRBV5-4, the J call TRBJ2-7, with D unclear. V shed 2 bases and J shed 4 bases, with 4 bases lying between them. Germline V lookup: CDR1 SGHNT, CDR2 YYREEE (reference sequence). CDR3 length: 11 amino acids. The CDR3 DNA reads TGTGCCAGCAGCTTAGGGTACGAGCAGTACTTC. Translated: CASSLGYEQYF.

The chain couples TRBV7-2 to TRBJ2-7, with 10 bases aligning to TRBD1. With 5 bases clipped from V and 3 bases from J, the junction kept 4 bases outside the gene matches. This CDR3 has 14 amino acids. Per germline, CDR1 SGHTA and CDR2 FQGNSA. This CDR3 reads CASSRDRGYYEQYF. CDR3 nucleotide sequence: TGTGCCAGCAGCCGGGACAGGGGCTACTACGAGCAGTACTTC. The variable domain in full, with the rest retrieved from reference TRBV7-2 and TRBJ2-7, is GAGVSQSPSNKVTEKGKDVELRCDPISGHTALYWYRQSLGQGLEFLIYFQGNSAPDKSGLPSDRFSAERTGGSVSTLTIQRTQQEDSAVYLCASSRDRGYYEQYFGPGTRLTVT.

V gene TRBV28 combines with J gene TRBJ2-3; TRBD2 matches 8 bases. V was pared by 4 bases and J by 0 bases, with 9 bases of the junction left unmatched. Germline V gene sequence: CDR1 MDHEN, CDR2 SYDVKM. The CDR3 length is 17 residues. CDR3 sequence reads: CASSSLLAGTSTDTQYF. In nucleotides, the CDR3 is TGTGCCAGCAGTTCTTTATTAGCGGGGACAAGCACAGATACGCAGTATTTT.

This chain joins TRBV6-6 and TRBJ2-1, with D possibly TRBD2 on 6 matching bases. In germline, CDR1 is MNHNY, CDR2 SVGAGI (reference sequence). This CDR3 is built from 14 residues. Trimming pared 6 bases from V and 3 bases from J, leaving 12 bases between. This CDR3 reads CASSPAGNYNEQFF. CDR3 DNA: TGTGCCAGCAGCCCGGCGGGGAACTACAATGAGCAGTTCTTC.